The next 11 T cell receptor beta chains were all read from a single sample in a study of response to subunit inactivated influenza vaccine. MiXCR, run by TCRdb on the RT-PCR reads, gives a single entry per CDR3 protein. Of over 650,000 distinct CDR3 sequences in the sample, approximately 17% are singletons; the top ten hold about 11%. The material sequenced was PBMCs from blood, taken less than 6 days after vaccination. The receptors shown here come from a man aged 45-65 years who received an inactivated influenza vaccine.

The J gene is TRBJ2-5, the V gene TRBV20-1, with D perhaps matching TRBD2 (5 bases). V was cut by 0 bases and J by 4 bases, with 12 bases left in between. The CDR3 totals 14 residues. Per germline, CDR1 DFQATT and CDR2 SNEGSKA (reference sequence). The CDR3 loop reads CSARDRGRRETQYF. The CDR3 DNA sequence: TGCAGTGCTAGAGATCGGGGTAGGAGAGAGACCCAGTACTTC.

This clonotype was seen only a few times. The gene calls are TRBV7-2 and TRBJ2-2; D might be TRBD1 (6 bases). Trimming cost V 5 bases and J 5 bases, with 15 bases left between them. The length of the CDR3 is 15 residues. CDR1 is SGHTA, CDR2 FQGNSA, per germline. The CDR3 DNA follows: TGTGCCAGCAGCCGAGCACAGGGTGGGACCGGGGAGCTGTTTTTT. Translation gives CASSRAQGGTGELFF. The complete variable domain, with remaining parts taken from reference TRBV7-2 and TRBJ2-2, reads GAGVSQSPSNKVTEKGKDVELRCDPISGHTALYWYRQSLGQGLEFLIYFQGNSAPDKSGLPSDRFSAERTGGSVSTLTIQRTQQEDSAVYLCASSRAQGGTGELFFGEGSRLTVL.

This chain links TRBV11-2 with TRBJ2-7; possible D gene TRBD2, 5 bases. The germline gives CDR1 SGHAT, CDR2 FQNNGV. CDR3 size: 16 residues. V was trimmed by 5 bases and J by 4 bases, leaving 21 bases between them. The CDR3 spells CASSIRSLAVLYEQYF. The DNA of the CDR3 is TGTGCCAGCAGCATCAGATCTCTAGCCGTCCTGTACGAGCAGTACTTC.

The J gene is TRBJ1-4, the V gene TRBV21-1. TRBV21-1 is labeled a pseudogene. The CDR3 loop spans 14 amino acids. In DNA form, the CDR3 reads TGTGCCAGCAGCCAAAATGCAACTAATGAAAAACTGTTTTTT. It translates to CASSQNATNEKLFF.

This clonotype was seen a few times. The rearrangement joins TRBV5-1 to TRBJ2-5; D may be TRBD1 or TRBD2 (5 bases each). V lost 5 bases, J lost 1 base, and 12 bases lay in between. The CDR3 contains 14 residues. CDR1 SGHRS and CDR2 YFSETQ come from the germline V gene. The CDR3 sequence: CASRSGRLQETQYF. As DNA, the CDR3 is TGCGCCAGCAGATCGGGACGGCTCCAAGAGACCCAGTACTTC. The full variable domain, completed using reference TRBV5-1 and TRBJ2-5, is KAGVTQTPRYLIKTRGQQVTLSCSPISGHRSVSWYQQTPGQGLQFLFEYFSETQRNKGNFPGRFSGRQFSNSRSEMNVSTLELGDSALYLCASRSGRLQETQYFGPGTRLLVL.

CDR3 region: CASSLGGGSNYNEQFF. The CDR3 coding sequence is TGTGCCAGCAGCTTAGGAGGCGGGAGTAATTACAATGAGCAGTTCTTC. The chain joins TRBV11-2 to TRBJ2-1; 7 positions agree with TRBD2. The CDR3 length is 16 residues. Germline V lookup: CDR1 SGHAT, CDR2 FQNNGV. V gave up 1 base and J gave up 4 bases; unmatched junction bases: 7.

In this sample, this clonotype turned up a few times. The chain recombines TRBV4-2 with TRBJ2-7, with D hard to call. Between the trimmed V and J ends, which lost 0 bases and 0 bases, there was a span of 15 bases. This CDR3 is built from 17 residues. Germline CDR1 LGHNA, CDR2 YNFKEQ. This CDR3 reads CASSQDLGETVSYEQYF. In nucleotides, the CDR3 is TGTGCCAGCAGCCAAGATCTTGGGGAAACAGTCTCCTACGAGCAGTACTTC.

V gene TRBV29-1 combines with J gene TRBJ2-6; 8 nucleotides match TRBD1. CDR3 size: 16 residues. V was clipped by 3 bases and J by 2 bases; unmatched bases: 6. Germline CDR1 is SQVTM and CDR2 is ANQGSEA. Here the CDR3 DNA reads TGCAGCGTTGACTCGCAGGGGGCTGCTGGGGCCAACGTCCTGACTTTC. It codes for CSVDSQGAAGANVLTF. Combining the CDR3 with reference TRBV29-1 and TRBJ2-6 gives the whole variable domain SAVISQKPSRDICQRGTSLTIQCQVDSQVTMMFWYRQQPGQSLTLIATANQGSEATYESGFVIDKFPISRPNLTFSTLTVSNMSPEDSSIYLCSVDSQGAAGANVLTFGAGSRLTVL.

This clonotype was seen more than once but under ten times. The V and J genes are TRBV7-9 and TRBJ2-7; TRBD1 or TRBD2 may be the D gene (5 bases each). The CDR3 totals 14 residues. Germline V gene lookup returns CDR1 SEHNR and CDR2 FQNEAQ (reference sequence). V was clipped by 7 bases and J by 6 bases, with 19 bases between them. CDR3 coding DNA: TGTGCCAGCACTAGCCGGGACCGAGGCCCCGAGCAGTACTTC. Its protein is CASTSRDRGPEQYF.

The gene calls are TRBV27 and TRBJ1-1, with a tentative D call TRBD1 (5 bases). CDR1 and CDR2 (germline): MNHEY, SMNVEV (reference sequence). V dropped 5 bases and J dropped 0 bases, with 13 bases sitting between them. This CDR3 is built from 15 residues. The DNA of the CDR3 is TGTGCCAGCAGTGGGGTCGGGGGTCTGAACACTGAAGCTTTCTTT. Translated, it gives CASSGVGGLNTEAFF.

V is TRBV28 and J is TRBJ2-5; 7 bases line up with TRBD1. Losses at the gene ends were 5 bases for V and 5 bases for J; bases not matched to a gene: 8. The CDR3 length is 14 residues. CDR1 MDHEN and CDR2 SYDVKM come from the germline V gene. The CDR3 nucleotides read TGTGCCAGCAGTCTAGACAGGGTGGTCGAGACCCAGTACTTC. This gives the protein CASSLDRVVETQYF.